The 12 T cell receptor beta chains below were found in one sample sequenced in a study of naive and memory T cell subsets. Amplification of ligated cDNA took four PCR rounds with SP2 and nested alpha and beta constant primers. TCRdb re-called the 5' RACE reads with MiXCR, one entry per CDR3 protein. The table has 45,000 to 55,000 distinct CDR3 sequences, roughly 4.7% seen once. TCR cDNA received a 3' ligated oligonucleotide that carried a UMI. These receptors came from a female donor in good health.

In its sample, this clonotype was seen many times. The chain is built from TRBV28 and TRBJ2-6; possible D gene TRBD1, 6 bases. Trimming pared 5 bases from V and 0 bases from J, leaving 20 bases between. The CDR3 is 19 amino acids. CDR1 is MDHEN and CDR2 is SYDVKM in the germline V gene. In nucleotides, the CDR3 is TGTGCCAGCAGTAAATCACAGGGCCAAACTTTCTCTGGGGCCAACGTCCTGACTTTC. Its translation is CASSKSQGQTFSGANVLTF.

V gene TRBV4-1 combines with J gene TRBJ2-3; TRBD2 matches 13 bases. The CDR3 spans 19 residues. After removal of 0 bases from V and 1 base from J, the junction contained 7 bases not matched to a gene. Germline-derived CDR1 and CDR2 are MGHRA and YSYEKL. The CDR3 DNA sequence: TGCGCCAGCAGCCAAGATGAGACTAGCGGGAGGCTCCGCACAGATACGCAGTATTTT. It is translated as CASSQDETSGRLRTDTQYF.

This clonotype was found many times. The CDR3 is CASSLQGGGGLAEQYF. The DNA of the CDR3 is TGTGCCAGCAGCTTACAAGGAGGAGGAGGTCTTGCCGAGCAGTACTTC. The V call is TRBV11-1, the J call TRBJ2-7; maybe TRBD2 (5 bases). V lost 2 bases to trimming and J lost 6 bases, with 20 bases between them. In germline, CDR1 is SGHAT, CDR2 FQDESV (reference sequence). There are 16 residues in the CDR3.

This clonotype was picked up one time. A much larger clone lies a single base off, so this may be a read error. This chain uses TRBV6-6 with TRBJ1-1; unclear D gene. The CDR3 is 11 residues long. V was cut by 6 bases and J by 7 bases, with 9 bases left in between. Germline CDR1 and CDR2: MNHNY and SVGAGI (reference sequence). The CDR3 region is CASSFTSEAFF. The CDR3 nucleotides read TGTGCCAGCAGCTTTACAAGTGAAGCTTTCTTT.

This clonotype was observed at least ten times. V and J are TRBV7-2 and TRBJ2-3; the D gene is possibly TRBD2 (6 bases). This CDR3 region has 15 residues. The V end lost 5 bases, the J end lost 5 bases, and 17 bases lay between the germline ends. Germline V gene data show CDR1 as SGHTA and CDR2 as FQGNSA. As DNA, the CDR3 is TGTGCCAGCAGCCAGGAGGGTGGAGATCGAGATACGCAGTATTTT. This sequence encodes CASSQEGGDRDTQYF.

J is TRBJ1-1 and V is TRBV9; 7 bases are a match to TRBD1. V lost 2 bases, J lost 2 bases, and 6 bases stayed unmatched. Germline-derived CDR1 and CDR2 are SGDLS and YYNGEE. This CDR3 is built from 15 residues. CDR3 in DNA: TGTGCCAGCAGCGTTACCGGGACAGCAAACACTGAAGCTTTCTTT. Translation: CASSVTGTANTEAFF.

This clonotype was observed at least ten times. The chain employs TRBV20-1 and TRBJ2-3; tentatively, D is TRBD1 or TRBD2 (5 bases each). V was cut by 4 bases and J by 2 bases, with 10 bases left in between. The CDR3 covers 13 residues. Per germline, CDR1 DFQATT and CDR2 SNEGSKA (reference sequence). CDR3: CSATGTHTDTQYF. The DNA for the CDR3 is TGCAGTGCTACCGGGACCCACACAGATACGCAGTATTTT.

This clonotype was detected many times. The rearrangement joins TRBV29-1 to TRBJ2-7; D may correspond to TRBD1 or TRBD2 (5 bases each). Germline loops: CDR1 SQVTM, CDR2 ANQGSEA. V gave up 4 bases and J gave up 2 bases, with 9 bases separating them. This CDR3 region has 12 residues. The CDR3 DNA sequence: TGCAGCGTTGTCAGGGACGCCTACGAGCAGTACTTC. Protein sequence: CSVVRDAYEQYF.

This clonotype was detected ten times or more. The J gene is TRBJ1-2, the V gene TRBV20-1, with D maybe TRBD1 (5 bases). The germline CDR1 and CDR2 sequences are DFQATT and SNEGSKA (reference sequence). V dropped 6 bases and J dropped 7 bases, with 18 bases sitting between them. This CDR3 comprises 13 residues. In DNA form, the CDR3 reads TGCAGTGCGGTACCGCGGGGGAAGGGTGGCTACACCTTC. Amino acids: CSAVPRGKGGYTF.

This clonotype has ten or more counts. The genes are TRBV27 and TRBJ2-6; no firm D call. The V gene lost 2 bases and the J gene lost 2 bases, with 4 bases spanning the gap. The CDR3 extends over 14 amino acids. Germline V gene sequence: CDR1 MNHEY, CDR2 SMNVEV (reference sequence). The CDR3: CASSLTPGANVLTF. CDR3 bases: TGTGCCAGCAGTTTAACGCCTGGGGCCAACGTCCTGACTTTC.

The rearrangement uses TRBV12-3 or TRBV12-4 and TRBJ2-7; the D gene is possibly TRBD2 (6 bases). V gave up 4 bases and J gave up 2 bases, with 15 bases separating them. This CDR3 has 15 residues. CDR3 loop: CASSSPSEAPYEQYF. CDR3 DNA sequence: TGTGCCAGCAGTTCCCCTAGCGAAGCGCCCTACGAGCAGTACTTC.

This clonotype was recorded many times. This chain links TRBV19 with TRBJ1-5, with 8 bases fitting TRBD1. The CDR3 contains 13 residues. Germline trimming cut 2 bases from V and 6 bases from J; bases unmatched to any gene: 0. CDR1 is LNHDA and CDR2 is SQIVND in the germline V gene (reference sequence). CDR3 sequence reads: CASSIQGAQPQHF. CDR3 DNA: TGTGCCAGTAGTATACAGGGGGCTCAGCCCCAGCATTTT.